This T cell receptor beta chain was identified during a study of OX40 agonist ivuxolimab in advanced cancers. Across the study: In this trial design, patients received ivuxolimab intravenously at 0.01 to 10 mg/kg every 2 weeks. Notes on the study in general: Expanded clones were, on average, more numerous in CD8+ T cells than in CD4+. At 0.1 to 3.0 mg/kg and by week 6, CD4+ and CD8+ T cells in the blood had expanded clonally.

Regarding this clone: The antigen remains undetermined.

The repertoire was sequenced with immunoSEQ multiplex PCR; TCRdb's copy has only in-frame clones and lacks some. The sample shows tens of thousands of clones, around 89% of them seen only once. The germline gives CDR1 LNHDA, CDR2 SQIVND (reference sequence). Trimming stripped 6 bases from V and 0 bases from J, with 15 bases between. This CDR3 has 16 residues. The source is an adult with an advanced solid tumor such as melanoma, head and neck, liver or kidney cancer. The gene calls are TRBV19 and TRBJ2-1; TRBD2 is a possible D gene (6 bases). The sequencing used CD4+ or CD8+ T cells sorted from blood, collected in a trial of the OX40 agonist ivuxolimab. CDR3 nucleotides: TGTGCCAGTAGGATTAGCGGAGCGAGCTCCTACAATGAGCAGTTCTTC. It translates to CASRISGASSYNEQFF.